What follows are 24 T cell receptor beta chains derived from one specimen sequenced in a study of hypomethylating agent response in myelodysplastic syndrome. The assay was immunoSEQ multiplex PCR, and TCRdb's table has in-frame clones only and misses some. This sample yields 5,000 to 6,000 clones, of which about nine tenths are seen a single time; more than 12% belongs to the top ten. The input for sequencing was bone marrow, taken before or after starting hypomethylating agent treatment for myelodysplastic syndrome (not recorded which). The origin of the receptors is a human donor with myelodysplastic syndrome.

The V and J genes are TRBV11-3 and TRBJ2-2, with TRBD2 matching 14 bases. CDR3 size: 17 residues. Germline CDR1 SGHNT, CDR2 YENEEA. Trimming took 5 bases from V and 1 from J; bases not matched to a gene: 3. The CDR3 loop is CASSRGTSGGNTGELFF. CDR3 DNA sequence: TGTGCCAGCAGCCGGGGGACTAGCGGGGGGAACACCGGGGAGCTGTTTTTT.

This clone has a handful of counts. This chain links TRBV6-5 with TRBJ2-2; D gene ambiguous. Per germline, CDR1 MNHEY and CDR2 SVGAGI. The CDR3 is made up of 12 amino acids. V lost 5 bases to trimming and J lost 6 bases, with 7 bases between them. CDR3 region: CASSPFPGELFF. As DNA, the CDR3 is TGTGCCAGCAGTCCCTTCCCCGGGGAGCTGTTTTTT.

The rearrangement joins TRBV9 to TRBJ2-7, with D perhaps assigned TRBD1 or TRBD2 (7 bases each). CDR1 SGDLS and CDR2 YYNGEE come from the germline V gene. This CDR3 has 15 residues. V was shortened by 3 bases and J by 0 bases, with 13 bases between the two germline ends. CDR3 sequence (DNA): TGTGCCAGCAGCGCAGGGGGACTATCCTCCTACGAGCAGTACTTC. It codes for CASSAGGLSSYEQYF.

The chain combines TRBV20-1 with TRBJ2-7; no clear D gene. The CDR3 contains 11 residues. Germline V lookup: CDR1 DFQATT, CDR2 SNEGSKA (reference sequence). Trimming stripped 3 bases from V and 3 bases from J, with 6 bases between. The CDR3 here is CSARDGYEQYV. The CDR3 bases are TGCAGTGCTAGGGACGGCTACGAGCAGTACGTC.

The CDR3 DNA follows: TGTGCCAGCAGCCCACGGGGACAGCTGTACACTGAAGCTTTCTTT. Its translation is CASSPRGQLYTEAFF. This sequence joins TRBV7-8 and TRBJ1-1; 7 nucleotides match TRBD1. Germline V gene sequence: CDR1 SGHVS, CDR2 FQNEAQ. The junction had 9 bases not matched to a gene; V was cut back by 5 bases and J by 3 bases. This CDR3 region has 15 residues.

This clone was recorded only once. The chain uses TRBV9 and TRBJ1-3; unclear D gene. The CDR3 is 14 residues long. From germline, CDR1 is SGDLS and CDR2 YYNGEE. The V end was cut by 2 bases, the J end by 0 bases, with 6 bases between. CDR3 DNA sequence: TGTGCCAGCAGCGTTAGGAACTCTGGAAACACCATATATTTT. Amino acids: CASSVRNSGNTIYF.

The CDR3 spells CASSEVAGANVLTF. As DNA, the CDR3 is TGCGCCAGCAGTGAGGTAGCTGGGGCCAACGTCCTGACTTTC. The rearrangement joins TRBV5-1 to TRBJ2-6; no clear D gene. The CDR3 extends over 14 amino acids. V shed 5 bases and J shed 2 bases, with 8 bases lying between them. Germline loops: CDR1 SGHRS, CDR2 YFSETQ.

In DNA, the CDR3 is TGCGCCAGCAGCTTGGAGACGCTAGCGGGGCTGGCCGGGACAGATACGCAGTATTTT. Its protein is CASSLETLAGLAGTDTQYF. This chain links TRBV5-1 with TRBJ2-3, with 9 bases that match TRBD2. J was trimmed by 3 bases and V by 0 bases; bases with no gene match: 14. The CDR3 is made up of 19 amino acids. CDR1 is SGHRS, CDR2 YFSETQ, per germline.

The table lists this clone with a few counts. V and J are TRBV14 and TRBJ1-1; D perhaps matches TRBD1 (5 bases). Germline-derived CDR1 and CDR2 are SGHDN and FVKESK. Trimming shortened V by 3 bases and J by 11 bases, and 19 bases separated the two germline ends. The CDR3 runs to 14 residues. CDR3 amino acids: CASSQYEDIRGAFF. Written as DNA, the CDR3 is TGTGCCAGCAGCCAGTACGAGGACATCCGAGGGGCTTTCTTT.

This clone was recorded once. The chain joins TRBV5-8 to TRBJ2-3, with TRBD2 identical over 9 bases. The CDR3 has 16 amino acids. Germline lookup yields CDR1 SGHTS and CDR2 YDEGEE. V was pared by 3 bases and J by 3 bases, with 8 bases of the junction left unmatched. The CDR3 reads CASSYGLAGITDTQYF. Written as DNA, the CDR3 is TGTGCCAGCAGCTACGGCCTAGCGGGGATAACAGATACGCAGTATTTT.

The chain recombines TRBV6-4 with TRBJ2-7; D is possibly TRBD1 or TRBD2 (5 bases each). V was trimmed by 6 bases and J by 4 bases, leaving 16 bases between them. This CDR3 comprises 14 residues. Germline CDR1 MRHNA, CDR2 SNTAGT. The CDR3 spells CASRPGPGVYEQYV. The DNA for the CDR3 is TGTGCCAGCAGACCGGGACCCGGAGTGTACGAGCAGTACGTC.

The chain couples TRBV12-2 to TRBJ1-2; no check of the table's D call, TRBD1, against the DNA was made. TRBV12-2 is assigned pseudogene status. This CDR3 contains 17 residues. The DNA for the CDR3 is TGTGCAAGTCGCCACCTGGTGTGGGGACAGTTCGACTATGGCTACACCTTC. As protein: CASRHLVWGQFDYGYTF.

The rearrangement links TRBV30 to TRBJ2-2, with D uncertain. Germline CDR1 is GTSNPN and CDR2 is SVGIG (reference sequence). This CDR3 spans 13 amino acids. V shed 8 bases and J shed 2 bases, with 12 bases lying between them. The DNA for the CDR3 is TGTGCCGTGTCCCACCCTAACACCGGGGAGCTGTTTTTT. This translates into CAVSHPNTGELFF.

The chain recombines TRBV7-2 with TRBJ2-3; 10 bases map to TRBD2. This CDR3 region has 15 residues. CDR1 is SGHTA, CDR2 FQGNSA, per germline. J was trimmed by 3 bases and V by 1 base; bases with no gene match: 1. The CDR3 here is CASSLVLAGTDTQYF. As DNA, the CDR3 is TGTGCCAGCAGCTTAGTACTAGCGGGGACAGATACGCAGTATTTT.

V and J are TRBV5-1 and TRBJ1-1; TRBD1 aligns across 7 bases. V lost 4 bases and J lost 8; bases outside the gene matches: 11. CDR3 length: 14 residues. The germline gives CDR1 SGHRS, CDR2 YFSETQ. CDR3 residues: CASSLPRDSPEAFF. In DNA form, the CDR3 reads TGCGCCAGCAGCCTGCCCAGGGACAGCCCCGAAGCTTTCTTT.

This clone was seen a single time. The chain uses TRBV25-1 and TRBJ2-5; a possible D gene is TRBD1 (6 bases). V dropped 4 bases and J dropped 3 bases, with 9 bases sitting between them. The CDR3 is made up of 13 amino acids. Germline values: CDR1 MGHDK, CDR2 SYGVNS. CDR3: CASSVYREETQYF. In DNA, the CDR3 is TGTGCCAGCAGTGTATACAGGGAAGAGACCCAGTACTTC.

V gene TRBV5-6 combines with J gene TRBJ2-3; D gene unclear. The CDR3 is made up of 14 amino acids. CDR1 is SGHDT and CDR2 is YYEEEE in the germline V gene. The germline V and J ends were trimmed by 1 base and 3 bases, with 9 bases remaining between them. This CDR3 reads CASSLLVETDTQYF. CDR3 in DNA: TGTGCCAGCAGCTTGTTGGTAGAGACAGATACGCAGTATTTT.

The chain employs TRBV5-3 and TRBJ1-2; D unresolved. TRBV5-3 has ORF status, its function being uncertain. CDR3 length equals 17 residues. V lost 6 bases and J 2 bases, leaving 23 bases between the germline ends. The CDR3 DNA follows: TGTGCCAGAATATTCCGTGGTAGGGCAGACCCCAACTATGGCTACACCTTC. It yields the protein CARIFRGRADPNYGYTF.

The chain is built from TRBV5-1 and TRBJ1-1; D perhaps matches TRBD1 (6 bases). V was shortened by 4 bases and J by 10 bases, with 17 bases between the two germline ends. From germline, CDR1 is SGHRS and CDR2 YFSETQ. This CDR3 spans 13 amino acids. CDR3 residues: CASSPVEGGGAFF. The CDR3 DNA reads TGCGCCAGCAGCCCCGTGGAGGGGGGGGGAGCTTTCTTT.

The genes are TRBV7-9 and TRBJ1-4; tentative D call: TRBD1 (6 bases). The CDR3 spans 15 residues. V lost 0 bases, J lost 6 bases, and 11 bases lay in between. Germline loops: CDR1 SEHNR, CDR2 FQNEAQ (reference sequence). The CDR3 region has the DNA TGTGCCAGCAGCTTAGCGATGGCAGGGGATGAAAAACTGTTTTTT. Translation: CASSLAMAGDEKLFF. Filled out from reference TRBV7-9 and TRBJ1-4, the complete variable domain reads DTGVSQNPRHKITKRGQNVTFRCDPISEHNRLYWYRQTLGQGPEFLTYFQNEAQLEKSRLLSDRFSAERPKGSFSTLEIQRTEQGDSAMYLCASSLAMAGDEKLFFGSGTQLSVL.

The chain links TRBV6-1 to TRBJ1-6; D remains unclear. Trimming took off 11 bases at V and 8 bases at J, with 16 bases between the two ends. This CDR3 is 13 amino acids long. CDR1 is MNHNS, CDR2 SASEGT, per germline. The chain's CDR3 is CASVPWNDSPLHF. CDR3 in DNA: TGTGCCTCTGTCCCGTGGAATGATTCACCCCTCCACTTT.

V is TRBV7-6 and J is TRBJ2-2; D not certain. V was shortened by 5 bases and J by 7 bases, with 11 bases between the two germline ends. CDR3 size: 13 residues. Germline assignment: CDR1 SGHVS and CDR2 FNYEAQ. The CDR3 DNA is TGTGCCAGCAGCCCGGGTCCGAACGGGGAGCTGTTTTTT. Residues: CASSPGPNGELFF.

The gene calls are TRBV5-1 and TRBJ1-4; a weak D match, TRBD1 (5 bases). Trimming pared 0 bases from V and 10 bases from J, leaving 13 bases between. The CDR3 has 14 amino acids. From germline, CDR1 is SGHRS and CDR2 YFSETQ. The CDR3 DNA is TGCGCCAGCAGCTTGGTGGGGGAGGGACGAAAACTGTTTTTT. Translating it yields CASSLVGEGRKLFF.

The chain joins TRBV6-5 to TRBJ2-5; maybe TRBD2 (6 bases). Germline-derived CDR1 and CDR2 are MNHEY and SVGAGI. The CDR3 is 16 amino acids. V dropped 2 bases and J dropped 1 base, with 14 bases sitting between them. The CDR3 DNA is TGTGCCAGCAGTTACGCCGCTAGCGTCACCCAAGAGACCCAGTACTTC. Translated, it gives CASSYAASVTQETQYF.